The TCR beta chain described here comes from a study of blood T cell repertoires in COVID-19. Study details: Sources were T cells, B-cell-depleted T cells, or PBMCs; the material itself was cDNA or gDNA.

Seattle patients were enrolled during active infection and followed longitudinally. The authors' processing: Researchers report that nucleated cell counts were estimated from reference gene primer amplification. Profiling relied on immunoSEQ multiplex PCR, and the TCRdb table lists in-frame clones only, not all of them. The V and J calls and clone size come from that table; D and trimming were worked out from the DNA. The table has about 300,000 clones, roughly 83% seen once. The V gene's germline CDR1 is KGHSH and CDR2 LQKENI. With V trimmed by 1 base and J by 3 bases, 2 bases remained unmatched. The CDR3 totals 14 residues. As regards this clone: The sample contains more than one DNA sequence encoding this CDR3.

This chain connects TRBV18 to TRBJ2-5; 7 bases are shared with TRBD2. The receptor was isolated from a human donor with COVID-19, enrolled during active disease. The donor label of this sample is uncertain. Sample: peripheral blood. The CDR3 sequence is CASSPLAGEETQYF. CDR3 bases: TGTGCCAGCTCACCACTGGCGGGAGAAGAGACCCAGTACTTC.